The 30 T cell receptor beta chains below were found in one sample sequenced in a study of blood T cell repertoires in COVID-19. Only in-frame clones appear in the TCRdb table, and some are missing; sequencing was by immunoSEQ multiplex PCR. The sample has about 230,000 clones, 83% seen once. Sequenced sample: peripheral blood. The receptors come from a woman aged 45-65 years with acute or convalescent COVID-19.

This rearrangement joins TRBV19 to TRBJ2-2, with TRBD2 matching over 11 bases. The CDR3 spans 17 residues. J lost 4 bases, V lost 3 bases, and 7 bases had no gene match. Germline V lookup: CDR1 LNHDA, CDR2 SQIVND (reference sequence). The CDR3: CASSILAGGRSTGELFF. CDR3 nucleotides: TGTGCCAGTAGTATCCTAGCGGGGGGCCGGAGCACCGGGGAGCTGTTTTTT. The full variable domain, its missing parts supplied by reference TRBV19 and TRBJ2-2, is DGGITQSPKYLFRKEGQNVTLSCEQNLNHDAMYWYRQDPGQGLRLIYYSQIVNDFQKGDIAEGYSVSREKKESFPLTVTSAQKNPTAFYLCASSILAGGRSTGELFFGEGSRLTVL.

The V gene is TRBV5-4, the J gene TRBJ2-2, with D perhaps TRBD2 (5 bases). V lost 8 bases and J 2 bases, leaving 10 bases between the germline ends. This CDR3 has 13 residues. Germline V gene sequence: CDR1 SGHNT, CDR2 YYREEE (reference sequence). The CDR3 here is CASESGNTGELFF. Written as DNA, the CDR3 is TGTGCCAGTGAAAGCGGCAACACCGGGGAGCTGTTTTTT.

The rearrangement joins TRBV6-1 to TRBJ1-5; D unclear. Trimming cost V 2 bases and J 9 bases, with 20 bases left between them. This CDR3 contains 16 residues. The V gene's germline CDR1 is MNHNS and CDR2 SASEGT. CDR3 DNA: TGTGCCAGCAGTGAATTTGGCGGTTCCCCCTCGCCGCCCCAGCATTTT. This encodes CASSEFGGSPSPPQHF.

The chain joins TRBV6-5 to TRBJ2-1; no firm D call. V shed 4 bases and J shed 0 bases, with 7 bases lying between them. Germline loops: CDR1 MNHEY, CDR2 SVGAGI. The CDR3 has 14 amino acids. CDR3 sequence reads: CASSSHGSYNEQFF. Written as DNA, the CDR3 is TGTGCCAGCAGTTCCCACGGCTCCTACAATGAGCAGTTCTTC.

The rearrangement joins TRBV13 to TRBJ2-1; 7 positions match TRBD2. CDR1 is PRHDT and CDR2 is FYEKMQ in the germline V gene (reference sequence). The J segment lost 4 bases and the V segment lost 5 bases, leaving 2 bases of the junction unmatched. There are 13 residues in the CDR3. The chain's CDR3 is CASSLGGYNEQFF. In nucleotides, the CDR3 is TGTGCCAGCAGCCTGGGAGGGTACAATGAGCAGTTCTTC.

The J gene is TRBJ2-2, the V gene TRBV5-8; 9 bases are a match to TRBD1. Germline CDR1 reads SGHTS; CDR2 reads YDEGEE. The CDR3 runs 14 residues. The trim removed 4 bases at V and 8 bases at J, leaving 6 bases unmatched. CDR3: CASSRDRASGELFF. CDR3 coding DNA: TGTGCCAGCAGCCGGGACAGGGCATCGGGGGAGCTGTTTTTT.

The rearrangement links TRBV20-1 to TRBJ1-1; D unresolved. V was trimmed by 1 base and J by 4 bases, leaving 4 bases between them. This CDR3 contains 11 residues. Germline CDR1 DFQATT, CDR2 SNEGSKA (reference sequence). DNA of the CDR3: TGCAGTGCTAGAGGAGCCACTGAAGCTTTCTTT. This gives the protein CSARGATEAFF.

The CDR3 region is CAISEEAGGYTF. In nucleotides, the CDR3 is TGTGCCATCAGTGAGGAGGCGGGAGGCTACACCTTC. The gene calls are TRBV10-3 and TRBJ1-2, with D unclear. Germline assignment: CDR1 ENHRY and CDR2 SYGVKD. This CDR3 is 12 amino acids long. Trimming stripped 2 bases from V and 8 bases from J, with 9 bases between.

The V gene is TRBV19, the J gene TRBJ2-7; 7 nucleotides line up with TRBD2. V trimming: 5 bases; J trimming: 6 bases; junction bases outside the gene matches: 10. In germline, CDR1 is LNHDA, CDR2 SQIVND (reference sequence). The CDR3 loop spans 14 amino acids. The CDR3 DNA sequence: TGTGCCAGTAGTCCATGGGAGGGCCTCGGCGAGCAGTACTTC. Translated: CASSPWEGLGEQYF.

The V and J genes are TRBV27 and TRBJ1-6; no firm D call. The CDR3 length is 16 residues. V lost 3 bases, J lost 0 bases, and 9 bases lay in between. Per germline, CDR1 MNHEY and CDR2 SMNVEV (reference sequence). DNA for the CDR3: TGTGCCAGCAGTTTTTTATCGAGCTCCTATAATTCACCCCTCCACTTT. Translation: CASSFLSSSYNSPLHF.

The V gene is TRBV6-2 or TRBV6-3, the J gene TRBJ2-1; 10 bases are a match to TRBD2. In germline, CDR1 is MNHEY, CDR2 SVGEGT. J lost 7 bases, V lost 2 bases, and 5 bases had no gene match. CDR3 length equals 15 residues. The CDR3 loop is CASSYGLAGVNEQFF. The CDR3 nucleotides read TGTGCCAGCAGTTACGGGCTAGCGGGGGTGAATGAGCAGTTCTTC.

The CDR3 here is CASSPPGLEYGYTF. In DNA form, the CDR3 reads TGCGCCAGCAGCCCCCCGGGACTGGAATATGGCTACACCTTC. The V call is TRBV5-1, the J call TRBJ1-2, with D tentatively TRBD1 (5 bases). Germline CDR1 is SGHRS and CDR2 is YFSETQ. Trimming took 4 bases from V and 5 from J, leaving 15 bases between them. The CDR3 sequence is 14 residues long.

The V gene is TRBV7-9, the J gene TRBJ2-2; D is unresolved. Germline V gives CDR1 SEHNR, CDR2 FQNEAQ (reference sequence). This CDR3 is built from 15 residues. V gave up 7 bases and J gave up 1 base, with 13 bases separating them. The DNA of the CDR3 is TGTGCCAGCACCCCATTAACGGGGAACACCGGGGAGCTGTTTTTT. Its protein product is CASTPLTGNTGELFF.

The V and J genes are TRBV9 and TRBJ2-3; 9 positions match TRBD2. Germline CDR1 and CDR2: SGDLS and YYNGEE. The ends lost 0 bases at V and 4 bases at J; junction bases unmatched: 12. The CDR3 extends over 18 amino acids. CDR3 sequence: CASSVDSSGAAASDTQYF. The CDR3 DNA reads TGTGCCAGCAGCGTAGATTCTAGCGGGGCGGCGGCATCAGATACGCAGTATTTT.

V usage is TRBV11-2 and J usage is TRBJ2-1; tentative D call: TRBD2 (5 bases). The germline V and J ends were trimmed by 0 bases and 6 bases, with 9 bases remaining between them. This CDR3 contains 14 residues. The germline gives CDR1 SGHAT, CDR2 FQNNGV. CDR3 sequence: CASSLDREGNEQFF. DNA of the CDR3: TGTGCCAGCAGCTTAGATCGGGAAGGCAATGAGCAGTTCTTC.

The V gene is TRBV11-2, the J gene TRBJ2-1; no clear D. The CDR3 is 12 residues long. V dropped 5 bases and J dropped 7 bases, with 9 bases sitting between them. Germline-derived CDR1 and CDR2 are SGHAT and FQNNGV. CDR3 loop: CASSHSRNEQFF. The CDR3 nucleotides read TGTGCCAGCAGCCACAGCAGGAATGAGCAGTTCTTC. Full variable domain (outside the CDR3, taken from reference TRBV11-2 and TRBJ2-1): EAGVAQSPRYKIIEKRQSVAFWCNPISGHATLYWYQQILGQGPKLLIQFQNNGVVDDSQLPKDRFSAERLKGVDSTLKIQPAKLEDSAVYLCASSHSRNEQFFGPGTRLTVL.

The chain carries TRBV5-1 and TRBJ2-2; 8 nucleotides align to TRBD2. The CDR3 totals 16 residues. Germline CDR1 reads SGHRS; CDR2 reads YFSETQ. Trimming removed 0 bases from V and 5 bases from J; junction bases left unmatched: 6. CDR3 loop: CASSLDTVAGTGELFF. The CDR3 DNA reads TGCGCCAGCAGCTTGGATACGGTAGCGGGAACCGGGGAGCTGTTTTTT.

This clone was detected a few times. The V call is TRBV19, the J call TRBJ1-4; TRBD1 aligns across 8 bases. CDR1 is LNHDA, CDR2 SQIVND, per germline (reference sequence). CDR3 length: 15 amino acids. The V gene end was trimmed by 6 bases and the J gene end by 2 bases; junction bases not matched to a gene: 5. The CDR3 DNA reads TGTGCCAGTAGAGCTTCAGGGGGCACTAATGAAAAACTGTTTTTT. It is translated as CASRASGGTNEKLFF.

This clone has only one observation. The gene calls are TRBV18 and TRBJ2-7; D gene ambiguous. V was clipped by 3 bases and J by 1 base, with 4 bases between them. The V gene's germline CDR1 is KGHSH and CDR2 LQKENI. The length of the CDR3 is 12 residues. As DNA, the CDR3 is TGTGCCAGCTCACCCGAGTCCTACGAGCAGTACTTC. It is translated as CASSPESYEQYF.

The chain links TRBV27 to TRBJ2-1, with 9 bases aligning to TRBD1. CDR3 length: 14 amino acids. V lost 6 bases to trimming and J lost 5 bases; unmatched junction nucleotides: 5. Per germline, CDR1 MNHEY and CDR2 SMNVEV (reference sequence). The CDR3 nucleotides are TGTGCCAGCAGCCCCGGGACAGGGCACAATGAGCAGTTCTTC. Translation: CASSPGTGHNEQFF.

This chain uses TRBV11-2 with TRBJ1-1, with 10 bases aligning to TRBD1. The germline V gene encodes CDR1 SGHAT and CDR2 FQNNGV. The CDR3 is 15 amino acids. V was clipped by 1 base and J by 4 bases; unmatched bases: 3. This chain's CDR3 is CASSLGGTGATEAFF. The CDR3 nucleotides are TGTGCCAGCAGCTTAGGTGGGACAGGGGCCACTGAAGCTTTCTTT. The whole variable domain, filled in from reference TRBV11-2 and TRBJ1-1, reads EAGVAQSPRYKIIEKRQSVAFWCNPISGHATLYWYQQILGQGPKLLIQFQNNGVVDDSQLPKDRFSAERLKGVDSTLKIQPAKLEDSAVYLCASSLGGTGATEAFFGQGTRLTVV.

In nucleotides, the CDR3 is TGTGCCAGCAGTTACTCTGGGGCCATCGGTGAAAAACTGTTTTTT. This gives the protein CASSYSGAIGEKLFF. This chain uses TRBV6-5 with TRBJ1-4, with D maybe TRBD1 (5 bases). V dropped 0 bases and J dropped 7 bases, with 12 bases sitting between them. This CDR3 contains 15 residues. Per the germline V gene, CDR1 is MNHEY and CDR2 is SVGAGI.

The chain combines TRBV19 with TRBJ1-6, with D maybe TRBD1 (6 bases). Germline V gene lookup returns CDR1 LNHDA and CDR2 SQIVND (reference sequence). The V gene lost 1 base and the J gene lost 7 bases, with 8 bases spanning the gap. This CDR3 spans 14 amino acids. CDR3 bases: TGTGCCAGTAGTATAGGACAGGTCAATTCACCCCTCCACTTT. It specifies CASSIGQVNSPLHF.

V gene TRBV19 combines with J gene TRBJ2-5; D is possibly TRBD1 (6 bases). Trimming cost V 6 bases and J 3 bases, with 11 bases left between them. Germline V gives CDR1 LNHDA, CDR2 SQIVND (reference sequence). CDR3 length: 13 residues. CDR3 in amino acids: CASRGQYEETQYF. As DNA, the CDR3 is TGTGCCAGTAGAGGACAGTACGAAGAGACCCAGTACTTC.

The chain is built from TRBV6-4 and TRBJ2-5; 12 positions agree with TRBD1. Germline CDR1 and CDR2: MRHNA and SNTAGT. With V trimmed by 6 bases and J by 4 bases, 6 bases remained unmatched. The CDR3 runs 15 residues. CDR3 loop: CASSHGTGGLETQYF. As DNA, the CDR3 is TGTGCCAGCAGCCACGGGACAGGGGGCCTAGAGACCCAGTACTTC.

As DNA, the CDR3 is TGTGCCAGCAGGCCCACTGTCTACAATGAGCAGTTCTTC. Translated: CASRPTVYNEQFF. The V gene is TRBV6-5, the J gene TRBJ2-1, with D uncertain. This CDR3 comprises 13 residues. Germline CDR1 MNHEY, CDR2 SVGAGI. V lost 6 bases and J 3 bases, leaving 9 bases between the germline ends.

The chain combines TRBV10-3 with TRBJ2-7; D gene unclear. CDR3 length: 12 amino acids. CDR1 and CDR2 from the germline V gene are ENHRY and SYGVKD. Trimming removed 0 bases at V and 7 bases at J, with 7 bases between. The CDR3 bases are TGTGCCATCAGTGAGTCGACTCCGGAGCAGTACTTC. It specifies CAISESTPEQYF.

The gene calls are TRBV2 and TRBJ2-7, with 10 positions matching TRBD1. The CDR3 covers 14 residues. Germline values: CDR1 SNHLY, CDR2 FYNNEI. The J segment lost 1 base and the V segment lost 6 bases, leaving 3 bases of the junction unmatched. CDR3 sequence: CASRRQGASYEQYF. The CDR3 DNA reads TGTGCCAGCAGGAGACAGGGGGCTTCCTACGAGCAGTACTTC.

The chain employs TRBV19 and TRBJ2-5; 10 nucleotides line up with TRBD1. The CDR3 runs to 15 residues. Germline lookup yields CDR1 LNHDA and CDR2 SQIVND (reference sequence). With 3 bases clipped from V and 3 bases from J, the junction kept 4 bases outside the gene matches. The chain's CDR3 is CASSMTGGAEETQYF. The CDR3 nucleotides read TGTGCCAGTAGTATGACAGGGGGCGCCGAAGAGACCCAGTACTTC.

The gene calls are TRBV6-5 and TRBJ1-6; 7 nucleotides agree with TRBD1. The CDR3 is 14 residues long. J lost 7 bases, V lost 2 bases, and 2 bases had no gene match. The germline V gene has CDR1 MNHEY and CDR2 SVGAGI. Here the CDR3 DNA reads TGTGCCAGCAGTTACGGGACAGAAAATTCACCCCTCCACTTT. Protein sequence: CASSYGTENSPLHF.